This TCR beta chain was identified in a study of blood T cell repertoires in COVID-19. In the original workflow: The authors estimated nucleated cell counts from reference gene primer amplification. The assay was immunoSEQ multiplex PCR, and TCRdb's table has in-frame clones only and misses some. V and J calls and clone size follow that table, whereas D and trimming were derived from the DNA. The repertoire consists of some 240,000 clones, with about 90% occurring once and the leading ten covering 10% to 13%. This CDR3 region has 14 residues. CDR1 is SEHNR and CDR2 is FQNEAQ in the germline V gene (reference sequence). With 1 base clipped from V and 7 bases from J, the junction kept 5 bases outside the gene matches.

Material: peripheral blood. The TCR comes from a woman in her seventies with COVID-19, enrolled during active disease. This sequence joins TRBV7-9 and TRBJ1-1; TRBD1 matches at 8 bases. CDR3: CASSLGTGGNEAFF. The CDR3 nucleotides are TGTGCCAGCAGCTTAGGTACAGGGGGGAATGAAGCTTTCTTT. Variable domain in full (rest from reference TRBV7-9 and TRBJ1-1): DTGVSQNPRHKITKRGQNVTFRCDPISEHNRLYWYRQTLGQGPEFLTYFQNEAQLEKSRLLSDRFSAERPKGSFSTLEIQRTEQGDSAMYLCASSLGTGGNEAFFGQGTRLTVV.